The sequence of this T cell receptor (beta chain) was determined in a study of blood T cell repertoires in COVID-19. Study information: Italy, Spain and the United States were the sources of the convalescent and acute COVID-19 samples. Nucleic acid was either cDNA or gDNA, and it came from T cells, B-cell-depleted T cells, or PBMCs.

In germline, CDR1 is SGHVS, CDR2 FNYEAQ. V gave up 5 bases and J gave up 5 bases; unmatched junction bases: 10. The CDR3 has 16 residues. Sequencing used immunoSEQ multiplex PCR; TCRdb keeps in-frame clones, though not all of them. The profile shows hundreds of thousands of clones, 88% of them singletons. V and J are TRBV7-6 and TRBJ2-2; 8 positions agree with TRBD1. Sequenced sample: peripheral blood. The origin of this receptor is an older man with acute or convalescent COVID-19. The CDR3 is CASSRLGTGGTGELFF. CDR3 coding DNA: TGTGCCAGCAGCCGTCTGGGCACAGGGGGGACCGGGGAGCTGTTTTTT.